This TCR beta chain stems from a study of shared clonotypes between healthy human individuals. CDR1 LNHDA and CDR2 SQIVND come from the germline V gene (reference sequence). This CDR3 has 15 amino acids. V shed 5 bases, J shed 2 bases, and the junction held 5 bases outside the gene matches. For this clone: Its antigen remains unknown. This specimen includes other DNA sequences encoding the same CDR3.

There were no recent acute infections or vaccinations among the donors, who were healthy HIV-negative adults. General study findings and limits: Naive subsets typically showed greater estimated richness than memory subsets.

When replicate PCRs were run on sorted subsets, they used around 200 ng DNA, about 30,000 T cell genomes. The protocol was immunoSEQ multiplex PCR, while the TCRdb copy is restricted to in-frame clones and leaves out a portion. The repertoire consists of 850,000 to 1,200,000 clones, with around 74% occurring once and the leading ten covering less than 1.5%. Sequenced input: memory CD4+ T cells sorted from blood. Subset defined: CD45RA-negative fraction. This TCR was sampled from a man between 18 and 29 years old in good health. V is TRBV19 and J is TRBJ1-2; 10 positions match TRBD1. For the CDR3, the DNA is TGTGCCAGTAGTCCGGGGACAGGGGCCAACTATGGCTACACCTTC. Encoded protein: CASSPGTGANYGYTF.